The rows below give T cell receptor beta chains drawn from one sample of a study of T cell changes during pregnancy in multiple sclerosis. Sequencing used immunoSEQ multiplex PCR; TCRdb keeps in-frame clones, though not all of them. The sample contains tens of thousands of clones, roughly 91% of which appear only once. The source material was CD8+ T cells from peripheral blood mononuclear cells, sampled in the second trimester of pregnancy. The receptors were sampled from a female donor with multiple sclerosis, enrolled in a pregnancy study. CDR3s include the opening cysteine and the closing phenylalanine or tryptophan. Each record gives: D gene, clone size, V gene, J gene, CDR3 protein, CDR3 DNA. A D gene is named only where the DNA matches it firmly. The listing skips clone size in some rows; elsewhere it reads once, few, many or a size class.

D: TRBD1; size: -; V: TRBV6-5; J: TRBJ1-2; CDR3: CASSSTGGFNYGYTF; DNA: TGTGCCAGCAGTTCGACAGGGGGATTTAACTATGGCTACACCTTC
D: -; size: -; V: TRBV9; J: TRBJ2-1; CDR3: CASSGQVLPSNEQFF; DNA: TGTGCCAGCAGCGGACAGGTTTTACCCTCCAATGAGCAGTTCTTC
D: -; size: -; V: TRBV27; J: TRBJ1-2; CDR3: CASSLSGGGYTF; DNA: TGTGCCAGCAGTTTATCCGGGGGAGGCTACACCTTC
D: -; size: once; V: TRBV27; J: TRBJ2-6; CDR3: CASSLQGLYSGANVLTF; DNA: TGTGCCAGCAGTTTACAGGGGCTATACTCTGGGGCCAACGTCCTGACTTTC
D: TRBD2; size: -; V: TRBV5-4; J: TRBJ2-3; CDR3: CASSGPGLASTDTQYF; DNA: TGTGCCAGCAGCGGCCCCGGACTAGCGAGCACAGATACGCAGTATTTT
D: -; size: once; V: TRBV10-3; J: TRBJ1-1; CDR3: CAIREALNTEAFF; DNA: TGTGCCATCAGAGAGGCCCTAAACACTGAAGCTTTCTTT
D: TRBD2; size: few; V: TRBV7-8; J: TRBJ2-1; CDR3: CASSPALGISGSSYNEQFF; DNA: TGTGCCAGCAGCCCTGCGCTGGGGATTAGCGGGAGCTCCTACAATGAGCAGTTCTTC
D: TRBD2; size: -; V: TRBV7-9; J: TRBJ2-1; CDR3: CASSLLTSGLYNEQFF; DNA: TGTGCCAGCAGCTTATTGACTAGCGGGCTCTACAATGAGCAGTTCTTC
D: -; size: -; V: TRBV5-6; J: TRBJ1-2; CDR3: CASSLGAVLRGYTF; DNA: TGTGCCAGCAGCTTGGGGGCAGTGCTTAGGGGCTACACCTTC
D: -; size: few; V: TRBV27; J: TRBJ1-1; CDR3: CASSPTGNGAFF; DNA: TGTGCCAGCAGCCCAACAGGAAACGGAGCTTTCTTT
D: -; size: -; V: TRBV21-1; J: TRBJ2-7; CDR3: CASSKGGLAGGYEQYF; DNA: TGTGCCAGCAGCAAGGGGGGTCTAGCGGGGGGCTACGAGCAGTACTTC
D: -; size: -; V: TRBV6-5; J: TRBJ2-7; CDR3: CASGIGQLYEQYF; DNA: TGTGCCAGCGGGATCGGACAGCTCTACGAGCAGTACTTC
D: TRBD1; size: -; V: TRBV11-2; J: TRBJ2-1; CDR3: CASRGTDRDRYNEQFF; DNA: TGTGCCAGCAGGGGTACCGACCGGGACAGATACAATGAGCAGTTCTTC
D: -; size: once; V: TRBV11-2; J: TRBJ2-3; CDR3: CASSLTADTQYF; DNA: TGTGCCAGCAGCTTGACTGCGGATACGCAGTATTTT
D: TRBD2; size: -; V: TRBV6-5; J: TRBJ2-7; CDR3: CASSHGTSGNYEQYF; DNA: TGTGCCAGCAGTCACGGGACTAGCGGAAACTACGAGCAGTACTTC
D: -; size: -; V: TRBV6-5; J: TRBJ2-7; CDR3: CASSSPGSSYEQYF; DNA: TGTGCCAGCAGTTCTCCCGGGAGCTCCTACGAGCAGTACTTC
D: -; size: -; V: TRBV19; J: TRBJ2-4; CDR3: CASSTQTGIVTLAKNIQYF; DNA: TGTGCCAGTAGTACCCAAACAGGGATTGTGACCCTAGCCAAAAACATTCAGTACTTC
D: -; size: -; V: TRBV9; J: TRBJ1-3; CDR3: CASSVGTGSGNTIYF; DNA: TGTGCCAGCAGCGTAGGTACGGGGTCTGGAAACACCATATATTTT